Listed here are 23 T cell receptor beta chains from one sample, sequenced in a study of cytomegalovirus exposure and HLA in healthy donors. Sequencing used immunoSEQ multiplex PCR; TCRdb keeps in-frame clones, though not all of them. The sample includes under 250,000 clones, around 87% of them seen just once. Source material: PBMCs. These receptors all come from a woman aged 18-35 years in good health and CMV-seropositive.

V gene TRBV28 combines with J gene TRBJ2-7, with 7 positions matching TRBD2. Trimming took 6 bases from V and 2 from J; bases not matched to a gene: 10. The CDR3 extends over 15 amino acids. The germline V gene encodes CDR1 MDHEN and CDR2 SYDVKM. The CDR3 here is CASSVGGTATYEQYF. The CDR3 DNA reads as TGTGCCAGCAGCGTGGGAGGGACCGCAACCTACGAGCAGTACTTC.

The gene calls are TRBV5-6 and TRBJ2-7, with D tentatively TRBD2 (6 bases). This CDR3 contains 15 residues. V dropped 4 bases and J dropped 0 bases, with 14 bases sitting between them. Germline CDR1 is SGHDT and CDR2 is YYEEEE. The CDR3 DNA sequence: TGTGCCAGCAGCGAGGGCCCCGGGAGCTCCTACGAGCAGTACTTC. This encodes CASSEGPGSSYEQYF.

This chain connects TRBV5-1 to TRBJ2-7; 9 bases agree with TRBD1. V gave up 2 bases and J gave up 2 bases; unmatched junction bases: 5. The CDR3 runs to 15 residues. Germline CDR1 is SGHRS and CDR2 is YFSETQ. Written as DNA, the CDR3 is TGCGCCAGCAGCTTTGAGACAGGGGGAACCTACGAGCAGTACTTC. Amino acid sequence: CASSFETGGTYEQYF.

The chain has TRBV9 and TRBJ2-2; weak D call: TRBD1 (5 bases). Per the germline V gene, CDR1 is SGDLS and CDR2 is YYNGEE. The V end lost 1 base, the J end lost 7 bases, and 17 bases lay between the germline ends. The CDR3 sequence is 16 residues long. CDR3 in DNA: TGTGCCAGCAGCGTAAAGGGGATGCCGCCGGACGGGGAGCTGTTTTTT. Translation gives CASSVKGMPPDGELFF.

This chain links TRBV5-1 with TRBJ1-2; possibly TRBD1 for D (6 bases). The germline CDR1 and CDR2 sequences are SGHRS and YFSETQ. This CDR3 region has 14 residues. Trimming took 4 bases from V and 5 from J, leaving 15 bases between them. This CDR3 reads CASSTLQGGYGYTF. The CDR3 nucleotides read TGCGCCAGCAGCACGCTACAGGGTGGGTATGGCTACACCTTC.

The V and J genes are TRBV10-2 and TRBJ2-7; 9 nucleotides match TRBD1. V shed 3 bases and J 6 bases; nucleotides not matched to a gene: 9. Germline V gene lookup returns CDR1 WSHSY and CDR2 SAAADI. This CDR3 is 15 amino acids long. CDR3 in amino acids: CASSDPTGGIREQYF. In nucleotides, the CDR3 is TGCGCCAGCAGTGATCCCACAGGGGGCATTCGCGAGCAGTACTTC.

The genes are TRBV6-5 and TRBJ2-7; 8 positions agree with TRBD2. Germline V gives CDR1 MNHEY, CDR2 SVGAGI. Trimming cost V 8 bases and J 2 bases; bases outside gene matches: 5. This CDR3 contains 13 residues. CDR3 coding DNA: TGTGCCAGCTTTGACGGGAGGGCCTACGAGCAGTACTTC. Its protein product is CASFDGRAYEQYF.

V usage is TRBV5-1 and J usage is TRBJ2-7, with TRBD2 matching 8 bases. Germline V lookup: CDR1 SGHRS, CDR2 YFSETQ. CDR3 length: 14 amino acids. Losses at the gene ends were 4 bases for V and 2 bases for J; bases not matched to a gene: 5. DNA for the CDR3: TGCGCCAGCAGCCTAGCGGGCCATCCCTACGAGCAGTACTTC. This encodes CASSLAGHPYEQYF. Variable domain in full (rest from reference TRBV5-1 and TRBJ2-7): KAGVTQTPRYLIKTRGQQVTLSCSPISGHRSVSWYQQTPGQGLQFLFEYFSETQRNKGNFPGRFSGRQFSNSRSEMNVSTLELGDSALYLCASSLAGHPYEQYFGPGTRLTVT.

The V gene is TRBV27, the J gene TRBJ1-2; 8 bases line up with TRBD1. This CDR3 is built from 16 residues. After removal of 4 bases from V and 4 bases from J, the junction contained 11 bases not matched to a gene. CDR1 MNHEY and CDR2 SMNVEV come from the germline V gene (reference sequence). The CDR3, as DNA: TGTGCCAGCAGTTACAAGTCAGGGGGCGTTGCCTATGGCTACACCTTC. The encoded protein is CASSYKSGGVAYGYTF.

The rearrangement links TRBV5-1 to TRBJ2-5; 11 bases are shared with TRBD2. Germline V gene data show CDR1 as SGHRS and CDR2 as YFSETQ. The CDR3 sequence is 16 residues long. V lost 4 bases and J lost 1; bases outside the gene matches: 6. CDR3 residues: CASSVTSGSFQETQYF. CDR3 DNA sequence: TGCGCCAGCAGCGTTACTAGCGGGAGTTTCCAAGAGACCCAGTACTTC.

This chain connects TRBV11-2 to TRBJ1-2, with 7 bases matching TRBD1. J gave up 4 bases and V 5 bases, and 10 bases lay outside the gene matches. Germline CDR1 reads SGHAT; CDR2 reads FQNNGV. This CDR3 spans 15 amino acids. CDR3 in DNA: TGTGCCAGCAGCCTGCGGGACAGAGATTCCTATGGCTACACCTTC. Its translation: CASSLRDRDSYGYTF.

The chain joins TRBV30 to TRBJ1-1; D is uncertain. V dropped 1 base and J dropped 8 bases, with 17 bases sitting between them. This CDR3 comprises 14 residues. Germline V gene sequence: CDR1 GTSNPN, CDR2 SVGIG (reference sequence). CDR3: CAWSGPPPNTEAFF. In nucleotides, the CDR3 is TGTGCCTGGAGTGGGCCCCCCCCAAATACGGAAGCTTTCTTT.

This chain links TRBV6-6 with TRBJ1-1; no clear D gene. Germline assignment: CDR1 MNHNY and CDR2 SVGAGI (reference sequence). The CDR3 extends over 14 amino acids. V lost 6 bases and J lost 0, with 11 bases in between. The CDR3 reads CASRIDIMNTEAFF. The CDR3 DNA is TGTGCCAGCAGGATCGACATCATGAACACTGAAGCTTTCTTT.

The CDR3 loop reads CASRTANTGELFF. The CDR3, as DNA: TGTGCCAGCAGGACAGCGAACACCGGGGAGCTGTTTTTT. The chain combines TRBV6-1 with TRBJ2-2; TRBD1 is a possible D gene (5 bases). This CDR3 has 13 residues. Between the trimmed V and J ends, which lost 6 bases and 0 bases, there was a span of 5 bases. The V gene's germline CDR1 is MNHNS and CDR2 SASEGT.

This chain uses TRBV7-2 with TRBJ1-2; 7 nucleotides align to TRBD1. The CDR3 loop spans 14 amino acids. Germline V lookup: CDR1 SGHTA, CDR2 FQGNSA. V lost 5 bases and J lost 1; bases outside the gene matches: 4. Here the CDR3 DNA reads TGTGCCAGCAGCCCCGGGGACAGTAACTATGGCTACACCTTC. Residues: CASSPGDSNYGYTF. Full variable domain (rest looked up from reference TRBV7-2 and TRBJ1-2): GAGVSQSPSNKVTEKGKDVELRCDPISGHTALYWYRQSLGQGLEFLIYFQGNSAPDKSGLPSDRFSAERTGGSVSTLTIQRTQQEDSAVYLCASSPGDSNYGYTFGSGTRLTVV.

In its sample, this clone was seen a few times. V is TRBV5-1 and J is TRBJ2-5; 7 bases align to TRBD2. CDR3 length: 16 amino acids. Germline V lookup: CDR1 SGHRS, CDR2 YFSETQ. V trimming: 1 base; J trimming: 3 bases; junction bases outside the gene matches: 9. In DNA, the CDR3 is TGCGCCAGCAGCTTGAATCCCACTCTAGCGGAAGAGACCCAGTACTTC. Translating it yields CASSLNPTLAEETQYF.

This chain connects TRBV25-1 to TRBJ2-3, with TRBD2 identical over 9 bases. The V gene end was trimmed by 10 bases and the J gene end by 3 bases; junction bases not matched to a gene: 5. Germline V CDR1 and CDR2: MGHDK, SYGVNS. CDR3 length equals 13 residues. The CDR3 spells CAIGLASTDTQYF. The DNA for the CDR3 is TGTGCCATAGGACTAGCGAGTACAGATACGCAGTATTTT.

The chain recombines TRBV9 with TRBJ2-2, with D perhaps matching TRBD2 (6 bases). With 4 bases removed from V and 4 bases from J, the gap between germline ends came to 11 bases. The CDR3 runs 14 residues. Germline-derived CDR1 and CDR2 are SGDLS and YYNGEE. The DNA for the CDR3 is TGTGCCAGCAGCTCGGAGGGTGCCACCGGGGAGCTGTTTTTT. Translating gives CASSSEGATGELFF.

This rearrangement joins TRBV5-1 to TRBJ2-1, with 7 bases lining up with TRBD2. The CDR3 is 15 residues long. From germline, CDR1 is SGHRS and CDR2 YFSETQ. V shed 1 base and J 9 bases; nucleotides not matched to a gene: 10. The CDR3 loop is CASSLSLALGPEQFF. The CDR3 nucleotides read TGCGCCAGCAGCTTGTCACTAGCGCTAGGGCCTGAGCAGTTCTTC. The whole variable domain, filled in from reference TRBV5-1 and TRBJ2-1, reads KAGVTQTPRYLIKTRGQQVTLSCSPISGHRSVSWYQQTPGQGLQFLFEYFSETQRNKGNFPGRFSGRQFSNSRSEMNVSTLELGDSALYLCASSLSLALGPEQFFGPGTRLTVL.

This chain links TRBV2 with TRBJ2-1; 7 nucleotides align to TRBD2. Germline CDR1 is SNHLY and CDR2 is FYNNEI. The CDR3 extends over 15 amino acids. The trim removed 6 bases at V and 9 bases at J, leaving 14 bases unmatched. For the CDR3, the DNA is TGTGCCAGCAGAGATCTAGCGGTCGGGATGGGTGAGCAGTTCTTC. Residues: CASRDLAVGMGEQFF.

The CDR3: CASSLTAGLSYEQYF. Here the CDR3 DNA reads TGTGCCAGCAGCTTAACGGCAGGACTCTCCTACGAGCAGTACTTC. This sequence joins TRBV7-2 and TRBJ2-7, with D possibly being TRBD2 (5 bases). Germline V lookup: CDR1 SGHTA, CDR2 FQGNSA. V lost 2 bases, J lost 0 bases, and 11 bases lay in between. The length of the CDR3 is 15 residues.

This chain joins TRBV2 and TRBJ1-2; possible D gene TRBD1, 6 bases. Germline-derived CDR1 and CDR2 are SNHLY and FYNNEI. Between the trimmed V and J ends, which lost 4 bases and 6 bases, there was a span of 21 bases. The CDR3 has 16 residues. CDR3 region: CASSGGGGRQLNGYTF. The CDR3 bases are TGTGCCAGCAGTGGAGGCGGGGGGCGTCAATTAAATGGCTACACCTTC.

The chain links TRBV28 to TRBJ1-1; a possible D gene is TRBD1 (6 bases). With 7 bases removed from V and 8 bases from J, the gap between germline ends came to 14 bases. Germline values: CDR1 MDHEN, CDR2 SYDVKM. This CDR3 contains 12 residues. Written as DNA, the CDR3 is TGTGCCAGCACCAGGGGCGTCCCGGAAGCTTTCTTT. Amino acid sequence: CASTRGVPEAFF.